This T cell receptor (beta chain) was captured in a study of identical twins. Study-wide results and limits: Models predicted too little out-of-frame TCR alpha sharing in monozygotic twins. Clonotypes of the beta chain that were abundant in cord blood carried fewer insertions (memory repertoires showed none). Because invariant MAIT and iNKT cells could be present, zero-insertion analyses could be partly confounded.

This clonotype turned up a few times. Antigen unknown. The CDR3 contains 16 residues. The germline V gene encodes CDR1 ENHRY and CDR2 SYGVKD. V shed 6 bases, J shed 0 bases, and the junction held 6 bases outside the gene matches. TCRdb ran MiXCR on the 5' RACE reads and lists one entry per CDR3 protein. The sample records roughly 240,000 distinct CDR3 sequences, 6% to 8% being singletons. These data are also associated with another study on yellow fever vaccine responses in identical twins. This second study notes: Reportedly, the response of twins' T cells to the vaccine seemed partly convergent, partly personalized.

The TCR originated in a woman under 30 in good health. The sequencing sample was made of CD8+ T cells sorted from blood. The chain links TRBV10-3 to TRBJ2-1; 9 nucleotides line up with TRBD2. The CDR3 reads CAIRDSGGISYNEQFF. CDR3 DNA: TGTGCCATCAGAGATAGCGGGGGAATCTCCTACAATGAGCAGTTCTTC.